A selection of T cell receptor beta chains follows, all from one sample in a study of OX40 agonist ivuxolimab in advanced cancers. The method was immunoSEQ multiplex PCR; TCRdb's version includes in-frame clones alone and lacks a portion of them. The sample has about 29,000 clones, about 89% seen once; the top ten hold less than 9.5%. Specimen: CD4+ or CD8+ T cells sorted from blood, collected in a trial of the OX40 agonist ivuxolimab. These receptors originate from an adult with an advanced solid tumor such as melanoma, head and neck, liver or kidney cancer. Each CDR3 is given with its conserved first and last residue. The order of the fields is CDR3 length, J gene, clone size, V gene, CDR3 protein. Clone size appears in some rows only: once, few, many, or a class for an expanded clone.

16 | TRBJ2-2 | . | TRBV4-3 | CASSPGGAENTGELFF
14 | TRBJ2-2 | once | TRBV18 | CASSPYDRAGELFF
13 | TRBJ2-2 | . | TRBV28 | CASSSGTPGELFF
14 | TRBJ1-1 | once | TRBV2 | CASSQRGQNTEAFF
14 | TRBJ1-5 | . | TRBV28 | CASSLRGFGQPQHF
12 | TRBJ2-7 | . | TRBV5-8 | CASSFGSSEQYF
15 | TRBJ2-3 | . | TRBV4-3 | CASSHRITSTDTQYF
13 | TRBJ2-7 | . | TRBV13 | CASSHYTSYEQYF
14 | TRBJ1-1 | . | TRBV9 | CASSAGYGNTEAFF
12 | TRBJ1-1 | . | TRBV6-1 | CASSASNTEAFF
13 | TRBJ2-7 | . | TRBV5-1 | CASSSDISYEQYF
16 | TRBJ2-7 | . | TRBV4-3 | CASSQGLRTGFYEQYF
14 | TRBJ2-7 | . | TRBV27 | CASTREGYLNEQYF
16 | TRBJ1-1 | . | TRBV5-1 | CASSQSTGGYGTEAFF
16 | TRBJ2-7 | . | TRBV6-5 | CASSYLGQTYGSEQYF
15 | TRBJ1-1 | once | TRBV29-1 | CSVEAQGPLNTEAFF
11 | TRBJ1-2 | . | TRBV30 | CAWSVLGGYTF
16 | TRBJ1-6 | . | TRBV13 | CASSHPPGQGHSPLHF
9 | TRBJ1-3 | . | TRBV10-2 | CASSETLYF
13 | TRBJ1-2 | . | TRBV7-9 | CASSPWPGYGYTF
14 | TRBJ1-5 | . | TRBV27 | CASSLRGQGQPQHF
15 | TRBJ2-7 | . | TRBV4-1 | CASSQEGRMTYEQYF